The entry below describes one T cell receptor (beta chain). CDR3 size: 12 residues. Germline V gene sequence: CDR1 MDHEN, CDR2 SYDVKM. The V segment lost 9 bases and the J segment 8 bases; nucleotides outside the gene matches: 6. Assay: immunoSEQ multiplex PCR; the TCRdb copy retains only in-frame clones and omits some. The sample has 200,000 or so clones, roughly 88% seen once; the top ten hold around 3.8%. This entry comes from a study of blood T cell repertoires in COVID-19. The chain recombines TRBV28 with TRBJ2-7; 11 bases align to TRBD2. The sequenced sample consisted of PBMCs or T cells enriched from blood (not recorded which). This receptor was taken from a woman in her twenties or thirties who had been exposed to COVID-19. The CDR3 reads CASTSGSLKQYF. CDR3 bases: TGTGCCAGTACTAGCGGGAGCTTAAAGCAGTACTTC.